The 14 T cell receptor beta chains listed next were all sequenced from one sample in a study of diagnostic markers for celiac disease. For each CDR3 protein, TCRdb gives one entry from its re-call of the reads, without DNA. The table for this sample gives several thousand distinct CDR3 sequences. Source material: either unsorted cells or a sorted T cell fraction (not recorded which). The receptors come from a human donor. This table probably holds off-target reads from a library built for another chain.

This clonotype is called medium-sized based on its frequency. The CDR3 sequence is CASSIGSFTGELFF. The rearrangement links TRBV19 to TRBJ2-2. The CDR3 runs 14 residues. Germline CDR1 and CDR2: LNHDA and SQIVND (reference sequence).

Frequency places this clonotype as medium-sized. The rearrangement links TRBV10-3 to TRBJ1-2; no DNA is available, so the TRBD1 call from TCRdb remains unchecked. Germline V gene sequence: CDR1 ENHRY, CDR2 SYGVKD. The CDR3 contains 14 residues. CDR3 protein: CAISERTTNYGYTF.

This clonotype is classed as medium-sized by frequency. This rearrangement joins TRBV6-5 to TRBJ1-1. Germline values: CDR1 MNHEY, CDR2 SVGAGI. CDR3 length: 15 amino acids. Here the CDR3 reads CASSYLPGLLTEAFF.

V and J are TRBV24-1 and TRBJ2-2; TCRdb outputs TRBD2, but without DNA this stays unchecked. Germline V gene data show CDR1 as KGHDR and CDR2 as SFDVKD. The CDR3 consists of 15 residues. CDR3: CATSERLGVTGELFF.

Frequency places this clonotype as medium-sized. The chain combines TRBV30 with TRBJ2-1; the TRBD1 assignment by TCRdb is unverifiable without DNA. CDR1 and CDR2 (germline): GTSNPN, SVGIG (reference sequence). This CDR3 is built from 12 residues. The CDR3 here is CAWCPGANEQFF.

The chain has TRBV5-1 and TRBJ1-2. Looked up from germline, CDR1 is SGHRS and CDR2 is YFSETQ. This CDR3 spans 13 amino acids. The CDR3 here is CASSRGTAYGYTF.

This sequence joins TRBV6-6 and TRBJ2-7; TCRdb's D call of TRBD1 is untestable without DNA. Germline CDR1 and CDR2: MNHNY and SVGAGI (reference sequence). This CDR3 has 15 amino acids. CDR3: CASTLGTGLLREQYF.

This clonotype is labeled medium-sized (0.01 to 0.1%) based on frequency. The chain is built from TRBV7-6 and TRBJ1-1; no DNA is available, so the TRBD1 call from TCRdb remains unchecked. CDR1 and CDR2 from the germline V gene are SGHVS and FNYEAQ. The CDR3 contains 16 residues. The CDR3: CASSLGRGGLNTEAFF.

The chain joins TRBV6-5 to TRBJ2-5; TCRdb reports TRBD1, a call that lacks DNA to check it against. There are 16 residues in the CDR3. Germline V gene sequence: CDR1 MNHEY, CDR2 SVGAGI. CDR3 region: CASSQGQAQAKETQYF.

The J gene is TRBJ2-2, the V gene TRBV27; absent DNA, TCRdb's TRBD2 call cannot be checked. Per germline, CDR1 MNHEY and CDR2 SMNVEV (reference sequence). This CDR3 spans 14 amino acids. CDR3 sequence: CASKVRSDTGELFF.

This clonotype is deemed medium-sized (0.01 to 0.1%) by its frequency. This chain links TRBV27 with TRBJ1-6; the D call of TRBD1 rests on TCRdb alone, since no DNA is present to check it. Germline CDR1 and CDR2: MNHEY and SMNVEV (reference sequence). This CDR3 contains 15 residues. CDR3 protein: CASSYRDRGNSPLHF.

The CDR3 reads CAISGTGSREEKLFF. V is TRBV10-3 and J is TRBJ1-4. CDR3 length: 15 residues. The germline CDR1 and CDR2 sequences are ENHRY and SYGVKD.

The chain carries TRBV18 and TRBJ2-7; TCRdb's assignment of TRBD2 cannot be checked, as there is no DNA. Germline V gene lookup returns CDR1 KGHSH and CDR2 LQKENI. The length of the CDR3 is 14 residues. The CDR3 spells CASSPLDFSYEQYF.

This clonotype is called medium-sized based on its frequency. The CDR3 protein is CASSQERWYSYEQYF. J is TRBJ2-7 and V is TRBV4-3. This CDR3 contains 15 residues. Germline V CDR1 and CDR2: LGHNA, YSLEER.